This record concerns one T cell receptor beta chain sequence. This clonotype was observed at least ten times. The antigen it recognizes is unknown. No quality values exist for individual bases; no much larger clone is one base distant. This entry is derived from a study of T cell repertoires in cytomegalovirus infection (dated by TCRdb to between 2017 and 2020). Context from the whole study: Alongside well-studied HLA-B-restricted epitopes, the peptide stimulations were aimed at recently identified HLA-C-restricted CMV epitopes, whose presentation resists viral immunomodulation. Donor HLA type was relevant to the analysis, because carriage of CMV infection together with the matching HLA type was indicated by public TCR beta signatures. Results and caveats for the whole study, not just this receptor: The ex vivo response was dominated by HLA-C-restricted CMV-specific TCR beta clonotypes, which also provided the single most frequent clonotype in two of eight donors. Carriers of CMV infection plus the relevant HLA type were discriminated by the cumulative frequency of public TCR beta family members in the study cohort and in an independent roughly 400-donor cohort.

The intended sense of this specimen's treatment or condition label: in vitro stimulation with specific CMV peptide epitopes to enrich CMV-specific T cells. The CDR3 runs 15 residues from the cysteine to the phenylalanine. Left in the record is the CDR3 DNA by itself, 45 bases read in frame from the first base. CDR1 SGHTA and CDR2 FQGNSA were looked up in the germline V gene. V and J are truncated by 1 base and 9 bases respectively, leaving an intervening sequence of 13 bases. The sequencer was an Illumina HiSeq 1500. TCRdb trimmed public reads at Q25 via fastp, called clones via MiXCR and kept in-frame beta chains. Each CDR3 protein gets just one entry, which takes the most common genes and DNA from the rows behind it. For this sample there are approximately 300,000 distinct CDR3 sequences; 25% to 35% appear just once. The leading ten clones occupy over 15% of the sample.

The source is a human donor in good health (CMV status not recorded). Some clones in this sample may be carry-over from other donors' samples. Sequenced here: cultured PBMCs, sampled from culture after CMV antigen stimulation. The chain employs TRBV7-2 and TRBJ1-6; the D gene is perhaps TRBD1, on 5 matching bases. The bases are TGTGCCAGCAGCTTAGTAATAGGGGCGAGTTCACCCCTCCACTTT. Its coded protein is CASSLVIGASSPLHF.